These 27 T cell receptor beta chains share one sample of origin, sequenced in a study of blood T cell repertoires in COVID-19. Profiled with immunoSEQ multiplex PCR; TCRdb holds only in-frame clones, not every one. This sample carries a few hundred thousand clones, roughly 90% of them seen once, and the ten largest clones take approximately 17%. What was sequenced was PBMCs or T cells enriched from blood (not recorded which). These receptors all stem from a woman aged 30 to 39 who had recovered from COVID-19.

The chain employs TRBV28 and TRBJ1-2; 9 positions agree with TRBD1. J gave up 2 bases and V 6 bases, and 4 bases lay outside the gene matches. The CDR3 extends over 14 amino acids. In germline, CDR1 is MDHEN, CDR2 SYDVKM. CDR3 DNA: TGTGCCAGCAGGCAACAGGGGGCGAACTATGGCTACACCTTC. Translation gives CASRQQGANYGYTF.

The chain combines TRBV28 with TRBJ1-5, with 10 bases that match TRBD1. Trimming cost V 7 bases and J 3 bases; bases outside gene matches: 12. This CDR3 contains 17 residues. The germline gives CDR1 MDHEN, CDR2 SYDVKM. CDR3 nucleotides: TGTGCCAGCACATCAAAACCCGGGACAGGGGTCAATCAGCCCCAGCATTTT. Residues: CASTSKPGTGVNQPQHF.

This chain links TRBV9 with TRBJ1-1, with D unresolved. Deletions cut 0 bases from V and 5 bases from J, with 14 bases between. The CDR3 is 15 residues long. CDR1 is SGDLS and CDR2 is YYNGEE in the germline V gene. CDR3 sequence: CASSVDAASGTEAFF. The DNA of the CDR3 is TGTGCCAGCAGCGTAGATGCGGCCTCGGGGACTGAAGCTTTCTTT.

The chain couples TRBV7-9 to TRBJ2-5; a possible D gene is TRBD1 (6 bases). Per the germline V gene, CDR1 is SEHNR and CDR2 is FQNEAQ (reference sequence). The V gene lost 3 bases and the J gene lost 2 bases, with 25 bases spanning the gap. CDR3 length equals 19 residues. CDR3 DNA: TGTGCCAGCAGCTTGCAATCCGGGACAACCCAGGAAAAACAAGAGACCCAGTACTTC. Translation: CASSLQSGTTQEKQETQYF.

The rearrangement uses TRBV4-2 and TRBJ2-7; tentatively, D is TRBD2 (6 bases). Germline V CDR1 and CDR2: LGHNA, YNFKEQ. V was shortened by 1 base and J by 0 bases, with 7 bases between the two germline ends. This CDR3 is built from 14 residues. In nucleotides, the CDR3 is TGTGCCAGCAGCCAAGGGAGGGGCTCCTACGAGCAGTACTTC. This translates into CASSQGRGSYEQYF.

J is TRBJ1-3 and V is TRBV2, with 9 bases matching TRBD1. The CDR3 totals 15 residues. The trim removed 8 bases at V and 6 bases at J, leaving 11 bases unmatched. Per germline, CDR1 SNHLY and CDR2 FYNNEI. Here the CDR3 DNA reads TGTGCCAGCGGGGGACAGGGAACCAGCGTAAACACCATATATTTT. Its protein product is CASGGQGTSVNTIYF.

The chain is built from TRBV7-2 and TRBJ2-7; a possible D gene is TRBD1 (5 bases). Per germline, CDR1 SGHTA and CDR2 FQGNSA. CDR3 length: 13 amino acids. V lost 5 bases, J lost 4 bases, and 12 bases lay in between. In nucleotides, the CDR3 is TGTGCCAGCAGCCCAGGACATCTATACGAGCAGTACTTC. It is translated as CASSPGHLYEQYF.

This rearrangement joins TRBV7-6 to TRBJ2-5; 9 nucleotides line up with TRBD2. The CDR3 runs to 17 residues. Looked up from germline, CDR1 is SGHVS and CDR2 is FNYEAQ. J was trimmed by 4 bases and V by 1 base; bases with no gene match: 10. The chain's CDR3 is CASSLESGGGGGETQYF. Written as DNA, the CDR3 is TGTGCCAGCAGCTTAGAGTCTGGTGGCGGGGGGGGAGAGACCCAGTACTTC.

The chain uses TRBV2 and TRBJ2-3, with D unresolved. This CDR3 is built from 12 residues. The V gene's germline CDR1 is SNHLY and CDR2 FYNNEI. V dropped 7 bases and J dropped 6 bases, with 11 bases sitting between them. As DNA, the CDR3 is TGTGCCAGCAAATACTCCCTGGATACGCAGTATTTT. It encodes CASKYSLDTQYF.

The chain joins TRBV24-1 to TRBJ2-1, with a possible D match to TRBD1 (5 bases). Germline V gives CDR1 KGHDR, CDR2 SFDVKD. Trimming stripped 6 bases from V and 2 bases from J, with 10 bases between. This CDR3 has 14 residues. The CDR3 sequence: CATSRAGTYNEQFF. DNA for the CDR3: TGTGCCACCAGTAGGGCAGGGACCTACAATGAGCAGTTCTTC.

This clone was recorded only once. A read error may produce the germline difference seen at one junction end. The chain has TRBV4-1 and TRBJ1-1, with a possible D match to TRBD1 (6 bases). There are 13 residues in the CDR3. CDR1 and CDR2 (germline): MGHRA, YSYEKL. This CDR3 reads CASSQEGPLGQIF. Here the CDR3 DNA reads TGCGCCAGCAGCCAAGAGGGGCCCCTAGGACAGATTTTT.

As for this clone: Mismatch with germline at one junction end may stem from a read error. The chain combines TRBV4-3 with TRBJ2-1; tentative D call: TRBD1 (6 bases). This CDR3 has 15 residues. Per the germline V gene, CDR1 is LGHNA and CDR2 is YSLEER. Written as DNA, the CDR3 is TGCGCCAGCAGCCAGTATCCCCGGGACACTATGGAGCGGTTCTTC. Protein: CASSQYPRDTMERFF.

The CDR3 loop reads CASSPPPGTGVAGELFF. In DNA, the CDR3 is TGTGCCAGCAGTCCCCCCCCCGGGACAGGGGTTGCCGGGGAGCTGTTTTTT. The chain combines TRBV28 with TRBJ2-2, with 10 bases identical to TRBD1. Losses at the gene ends were 5 bases for V and 6 bases for J; bases not matched to a gene: 12. The CDR3 is 17 residues long. Germline CDR1 MDHEN, CDR2 SYDVKM.

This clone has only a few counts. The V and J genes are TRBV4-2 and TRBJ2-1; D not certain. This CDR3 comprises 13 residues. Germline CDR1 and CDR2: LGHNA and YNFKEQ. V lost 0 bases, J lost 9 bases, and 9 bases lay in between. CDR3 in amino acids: CASSQDQYREQFF. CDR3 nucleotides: TGTGCCAGCAGCCAAGACCAGTATCGTGAGCAGTTCTTC.

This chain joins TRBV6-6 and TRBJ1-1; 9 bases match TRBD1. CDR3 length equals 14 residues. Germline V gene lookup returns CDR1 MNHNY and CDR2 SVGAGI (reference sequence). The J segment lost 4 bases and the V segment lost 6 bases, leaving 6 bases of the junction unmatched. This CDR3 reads CASRGTGQLTEAFF. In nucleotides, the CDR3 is TGTGCCAGCAGGGGGACAGGGCAACTCACTGAAGCTTTCTTT.

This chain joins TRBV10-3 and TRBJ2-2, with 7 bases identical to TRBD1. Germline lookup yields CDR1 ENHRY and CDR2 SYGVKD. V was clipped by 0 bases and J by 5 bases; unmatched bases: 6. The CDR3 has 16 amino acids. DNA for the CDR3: TGTGCCATCAGTGAGTCAGGGGGCGCAGGAACCGGGGAGCTGTTTTTT. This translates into CAISESGGAGTGELFF.

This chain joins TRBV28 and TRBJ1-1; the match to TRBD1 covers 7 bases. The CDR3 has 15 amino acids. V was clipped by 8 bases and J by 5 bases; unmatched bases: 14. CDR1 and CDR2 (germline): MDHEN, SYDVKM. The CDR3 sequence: CASGQVPGGRTEAFF. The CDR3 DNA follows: TGTGCCAGCGGACAGGTGCCCGGAGGGAGAACTGAAGCTTTCTTT.

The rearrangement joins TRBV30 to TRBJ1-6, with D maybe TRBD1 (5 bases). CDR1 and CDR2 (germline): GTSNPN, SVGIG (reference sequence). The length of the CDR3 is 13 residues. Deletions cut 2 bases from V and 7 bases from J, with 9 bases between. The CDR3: CAWSTGGNSPLHF. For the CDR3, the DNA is TGTGCCTGGAGTACGGGGGGAAATTCACCCCTCCACTTT.

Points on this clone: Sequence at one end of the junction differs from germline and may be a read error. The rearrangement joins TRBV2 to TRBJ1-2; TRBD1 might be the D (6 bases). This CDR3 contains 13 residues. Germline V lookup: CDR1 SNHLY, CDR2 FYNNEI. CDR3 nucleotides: TGTGCCAGCAGTGACGGGACAAACTATGGCTACACCTTT. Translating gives CASSDGTNYGYTF.

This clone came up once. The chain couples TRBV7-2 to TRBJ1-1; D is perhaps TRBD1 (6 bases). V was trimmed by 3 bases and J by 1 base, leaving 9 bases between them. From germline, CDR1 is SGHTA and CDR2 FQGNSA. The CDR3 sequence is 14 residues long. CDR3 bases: TGTGCCAGCAGCTTCCTGGACAGGAACACTGAAGCTTTCTTT. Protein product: CASSFLDRNTEAFF. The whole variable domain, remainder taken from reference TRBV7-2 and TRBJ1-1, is GAGVSQSPSNKVTEKGKDVELRCDPISGHTALYWYRQSLGQGLEFLIYFQGNSAPDKSGLPSDRFSAERTGGSVSTLTIQRTQQEDSAVYLCASSFLDRNTEAFFGQGTRLTVV.

The CDR3 DNA reads as TGTGCCAGCAGGGAACCCCTGGGACAGGGCGCACCCCTCCACTTT. Its protein is CASREPLGQGAPLHF. V is TRBV2 and J is TRBJ1-6, with 9 bases that match TRBD1. Germline loops: CDR1 SNHLY, CDR2 FYNNEI. The length of the CDR3 is 15 residues. V shed 6 bases, J shed 11 bases, and the junction held 11 bases outside the gene matches.

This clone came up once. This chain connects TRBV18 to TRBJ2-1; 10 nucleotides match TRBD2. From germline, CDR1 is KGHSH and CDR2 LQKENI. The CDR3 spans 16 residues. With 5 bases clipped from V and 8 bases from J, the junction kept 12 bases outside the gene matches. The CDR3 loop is CASSSYSSGSSDEQFF. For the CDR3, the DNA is TGTGCCAGCTCAAGCTATTCTAGCGGGAGCTCCGATGAGCAGTTCTTC.

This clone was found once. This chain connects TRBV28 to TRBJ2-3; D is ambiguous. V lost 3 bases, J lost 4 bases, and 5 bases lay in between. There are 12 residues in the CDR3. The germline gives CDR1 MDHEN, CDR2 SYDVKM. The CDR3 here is CASSFSSDTQYF. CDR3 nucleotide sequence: TGTGCCAGCAGTTTTTCTTCAGATACGCAGTATTTT.

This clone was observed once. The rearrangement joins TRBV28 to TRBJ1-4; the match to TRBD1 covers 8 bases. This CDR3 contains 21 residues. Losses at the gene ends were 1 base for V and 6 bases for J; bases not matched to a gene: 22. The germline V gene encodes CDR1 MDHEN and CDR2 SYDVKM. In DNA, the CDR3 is TGTGCCAGCAGTTTATCTCTCCCGGCCAGGGGGCGCAGGGGCCAGGATGAAAAACTGTTTTTT. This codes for CASSLSLPARGRRGQDEKLFF.

The CDR3 DNA reads TGTGCCAGTGCCCTAGTTGGGGGCGGTGAGCAGTTCTTC. This encodes CASALVGGGEQFF. The chain carries TRBV19 and TRBJ2-1, with a weak D call TRBD1 (6 bases). Trimming cost V 8 bases and J 9 bases, with 17 bases left between them. CDR3 size: 13 residues. Per germline, CDR1 LNHDA and CDR2 SQIVND (reference sequence). Looking up the rest from reference TRBV19 and TRBJ2-1 gives the full variable domain: DGGITQSPKYLFRKEGQNVTLSCEQNLNHDAMYWYRQDPGQGLRLIYYSQIVNDFQKGDIAEGYSVSREKKESFPLTVTSAQKNPTAFYLCASALVGGGEQFFGPGTRLTVL.

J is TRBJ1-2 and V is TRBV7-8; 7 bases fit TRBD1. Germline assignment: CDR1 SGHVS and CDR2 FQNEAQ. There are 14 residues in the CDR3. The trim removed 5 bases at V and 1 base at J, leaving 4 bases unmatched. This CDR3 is CASSPRDSNYGYTF. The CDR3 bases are TGTGCCAGCAGCCCTAGGGACAGTAACTATGGCTACACCTTC.

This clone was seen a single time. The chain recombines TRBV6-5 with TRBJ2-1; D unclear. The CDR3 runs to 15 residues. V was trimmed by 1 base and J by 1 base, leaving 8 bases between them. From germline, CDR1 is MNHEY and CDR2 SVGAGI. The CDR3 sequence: CASSYFVNSYNEQFF. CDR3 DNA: TGTGCCAGCAGTTACTTTGTAAATTCCTACAATGAGCAGTTCTTC.